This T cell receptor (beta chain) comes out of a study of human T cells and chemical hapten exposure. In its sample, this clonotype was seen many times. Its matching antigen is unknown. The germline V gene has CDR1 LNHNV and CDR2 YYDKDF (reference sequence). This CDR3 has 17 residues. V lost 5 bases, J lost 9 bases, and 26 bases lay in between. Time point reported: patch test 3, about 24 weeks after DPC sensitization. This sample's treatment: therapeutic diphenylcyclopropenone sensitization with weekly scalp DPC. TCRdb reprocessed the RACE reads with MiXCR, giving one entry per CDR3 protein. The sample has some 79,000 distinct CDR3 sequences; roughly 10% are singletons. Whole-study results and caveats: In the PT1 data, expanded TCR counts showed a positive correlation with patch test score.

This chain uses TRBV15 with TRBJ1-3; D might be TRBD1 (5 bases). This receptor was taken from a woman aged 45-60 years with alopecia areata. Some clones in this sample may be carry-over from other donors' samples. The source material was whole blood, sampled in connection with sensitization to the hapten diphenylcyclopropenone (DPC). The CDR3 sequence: CATSPPEGANSRGTIYF. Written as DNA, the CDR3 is TGTGCCACCAGCCCCCCGGAAGGGGCGAACTCCCGGGGCACCATATATTTT.